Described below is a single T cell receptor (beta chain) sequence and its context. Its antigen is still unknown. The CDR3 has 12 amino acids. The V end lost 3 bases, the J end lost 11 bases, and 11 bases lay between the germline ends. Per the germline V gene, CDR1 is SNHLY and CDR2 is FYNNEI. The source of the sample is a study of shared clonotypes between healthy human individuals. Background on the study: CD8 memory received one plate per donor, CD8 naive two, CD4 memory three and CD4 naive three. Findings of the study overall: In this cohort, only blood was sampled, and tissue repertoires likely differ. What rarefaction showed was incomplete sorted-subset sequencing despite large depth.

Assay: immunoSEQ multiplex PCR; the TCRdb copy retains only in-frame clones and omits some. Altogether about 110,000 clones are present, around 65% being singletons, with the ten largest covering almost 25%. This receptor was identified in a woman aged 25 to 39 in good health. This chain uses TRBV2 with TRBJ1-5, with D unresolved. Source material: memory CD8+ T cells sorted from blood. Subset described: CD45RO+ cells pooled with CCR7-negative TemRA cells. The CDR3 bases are TGTGCCAGCAGTGACACTCCGGGGACCCAGCATTTT. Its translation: CASSDTPGTQHF. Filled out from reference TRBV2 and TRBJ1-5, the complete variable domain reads EPEVTQTPSHQVTQMGQEVILRCVPISNHLYFYWYRQILGQKVEFLVSFYNNEISEKSEIFDDQFSVERPDGSNFTLKIRSTKLEDSAMYFCASSDTPGTQHFGDGTRLSIL.